The rows below give T cell receptor beta chains drawn from one sample of a study of Graves' ophthalmopathy and Graves' hyperthyroidism. TCRdb called the multiplex PCR reads again in MiXCR, with one record for every CDR3 protein. The sample yields 350,000 or so distinct CDR3 sequences, about a sixth seen once. The sequenced sample was peripheral blood. These receptors were taken from an adult man with Graves' ophthalmopathy. Each CDR3 is given without its conserved first and last residue. Fields, in order: D gene, J gene, clone size, V gene, CDR3 protein. The D gene is left open where the match is weak. Expanded clones get a size class; other rows say once, few or many, or leave the size out.

D gene: -; J gene: TRBJ1-1; clone size: many; V gene: TRBV5-1; CDR3 protein: ASSLNSGTTNTEAF
D gene: -; J gene: TRBJ1-2; clone size: many; V gene: TRBV6-5; CDR3 protein: ASSYTGGIEGYT
D gene: -; J gene: TRBJ1-1; clone size: -; V gene: TRBV30; CDR3 protein: AVLGTEAF
D gene: -; J gene: TRBJ2-7; clone size: many; V gene: TRBV7-9; CDR3 protein: ASRDIGGRSSYEQY
D gene: -; J gene: TRBJ1-6; clone size: -; V gene: TRBV6-1; CDR3 protein: ASRTVREASPLL
D gene: -; J gene: TRBJ1-5; clone size: many; V gene: TRBV6-5; CDR3 protein: ASSYGGASQPQH
D gene: TRBD1; J gene: TRBJ1-1; clone size: many; V gene: TRBV30; CDR3 protein: AGRGPNTEAF
D gene: TRBD2; J gene: TRBJ2-2; clone size: few; V gene: TRBV7-6; CDR3 protein: ASSWRGSGELF
D gene: -; J gene: TRBJ2-2; clone size: -; V gene: TRBV19; CDR3 protein: ATKGGGGNTGELF
D gene: -; J gene: TRBJ1-5; clone size: -; V gene: TRBV6-2/TRBV6-3; CDR3 protein: ASSWGRDQPQH
D gene: TRBD1; J gene: TRBJ1-1; clone size: many; V gene: TRBV3-1; CDR3 protein: ASYDRGGEAF
D gene: -; J gene: TRBJ2-4; clone size: many; V gene: TRBV20-1; CDR3 protein: GLQRTSLAKNIQY
D gene: TRBD1; J gene: TRBJ1-5; clone size: -; V gene: TRBV20-1; CDR3 protein: SASTGVDQPQH
D gene: -; J gene: TRBJ2-5; clone size: many; V gene: TRBV7-9; CDR3 protein: ASSLFFQETQY
D gene: TRBD2; J gene: TRBJ2-3; clone size: -; V gene: TRBV2; CDR3 protein: ASETTSGSADTQY
D gene: TRBD2; J gene: TRBJ2-3; clone size: many; V gene: TRBV20-1; CDR3 protein: SAPSGGASTDTQY
D gene: -; J gene: TRBJ2-7; clone size: many; V gene: TRBV7-2; CDR3 protein: ASSLGPRGSYEQY